This passage covers 10 T cell receptor beta chains from one sample sequenced in a study of CD8+ T cells in alopecia areata (dated by TCRdb to the late 2010s). This specimen's time point label, per the study, means: 24 weeks on oral tofacitinib. What this sample's treatment or condition label stands for: oral pan-JAK inhibitor, 5-10 mg twice daily. The receptor library was made with the immunoSEQ multiplex PCR assay. RNA was extracted from all samples and reverse transcribed into cDNA, which served as template for TCR sequencing. Drawn from immuneACCESS, this table holds only the in-frame rearrangements with V and J called that TCRdb kept. Clones are partly lost; checked studies trace under half to an unresolved V gene and leave the rest unexplained. This sample is represented by roughly 120,000 clones; roughly three fifths of them were singletons. Jointly, the top ten make up 12% of the sample. Sequenced here: CD8+ T cells sorted from blood, sampled at week 24, from a patient treated with tofacitinib. The receptor source for this set is a human donor with alopecia areata.

The rearrangement uses TRBV9 and TRBJ2-3; D unresolved. Germline CDR1 is SGDLS and CDR2 is YYNGEE. Trimming stripped 0 bases from V and 3 bases from J, with 5 bases between. This CDR3 is built from 13 residues. This CDR3 reads CASSVVMTDTQYF. The CDR3 region has the DNA TGTGCCAGCAGCGTAGTCATGACAGATACGCAGTATTTT.

CDR3 loop: CASSVQSGDEQYF. CDR3 coding DNA: TGTGCCAGCAGCGTACAGAGCGGGGACGAGCAGTACTTC. The J gene is TRBJ2-7, the V gene TRBV9; 7 bases fit TRBD2. The CDR3 runs to 13 residues. Germline V lookup: CDR1 SGDLS, CDR2 YYNGEE. The junction had 3 bases not matched to a gene; V was cut back by 1 base and J by 5 bases.

The chain combines TRBV2 with TRBJ2-2; D call uncertain. V lost 11 bases and J lost 0, with 13 bases in between. Germline lookup yields CDR1 SNHLY and CDR2 FYNNEI. The CDR3 covers 14 residues. The chain's CDR3 is CAGTGRSNTGELFF. The CDR3 DNA is TGTGCCGGTACCGGACGGTCGAACACCGGGGAGCTGTTTTTT.

In this sample, this clone turned up a few times. J is TRBJ1-1 and V is TRBV4-3, with a possible D match to TRBD1 (5 bases). CDR3 length: 15 amino acids. CDR1 is LGHNA and CDR2 is YSLEER in the germline V gene. The V and J ends lost 1 base and 3 bases respectively, with 12 bases between them. For the CDR3, the DNA is TGCGCCAGCAGCCAAGTAATGGGGGGTCACACTGAAGCTTTCTTT. Amino acid sequence: CASSQVMGGHTEAFF.

Written as DNA, the CDR3 is TGTGCTAGTGGTTACGGATACGAGCAGTACTTC. Translating it yields CASGYGYEQYF. The V gene is TRBV12-5, the J gene TRBJ2-7; unclear D gene. Looked up from germline, CDR1 is LGHNT and CDR2 is FRNRAP. The V end lost 4 bases, the J end lost 4 bases, and 5 bases lay between the germline ends. The CDR3 sequence is 11 residues long.

The genes are TRBV27 and TRBJ1-2; the D gene is possibly TRBD1 (6 bases). V was shortened by 5 bases and J by 2 bases, with 12 bases between the two germline ends. CDR1 is MNHEY, CDR2 SMNVEV, per germline (reference sequence). The CDR3 runs to 14 residues. This chain's CDR3 is CASSPTGTNYGYTF. CDR3 nucleotides: TGTGCCAGCAGTCCCACAGGGACCAACTATGGCTACACCTTC.

Worth noting for this clone: The same CDR3 arises from other DNA sequences in this sample as well. V gene TRBV18 combines with J gene TRBJ2-3; 8 bases fit TRBD1. The length of the CDR3 is 14 residues. The germline V gene has CDR1 KGHSH and CDR2 LQKENI. The V and J ends lost 3 bases and 3 bases, in that order; junction bases with no gene match: 2. The CDR3 DNA reads as TGTGCCAGCTCACCGAGACAGGGGACAGATACGCAGTATTTT. It is translated as CASSPRQGTDTQYF.

The V call is TRBV12-5, the J call TRBJ2-7; maybe TRBD1 (7 bases). Germline CDR1 reads LGHNT; CDR2 reads FRNRAP. V was cut by 6 bases and J by 2 bases, with 11 bases left in between. The CDR3 has 13 residues. CDR3 region: CASGQGGPYEQYF. Written as DNA, the CDR3 is TGTGCTAGTGGCCAGGGGGGACCCTACGAGCAGTACTTC.

The rearrangement uses TRBV27 and TRBJ1-6; D gene uncertain. CDR1 MNHEY and CDR2 SMNVEV come from the germline V gene (reference sequence). The V gene lost 7 bases and the J gene lost 13 bases, with 17 bases spanning the gap. The CDR3 totals 13 residues. This CDR3 is CASTTGRFGPLHF. In nucleotides, the CDR3 is TGTGCCAGCACCACCGGACGTTTCGGTCCCCTCCACTTT.

The CDR3 spells CASRSPDSGEQYF. CDR3 coding DNA: TGTGCCAGCAGATCCCCGGACTCGGGAGAGCAGTACTTC. This sequence joins TRBV5-4 and TRBJ2-7, with D possibly being TRBD2 (5 bases). CDR3 length: 13 amino acids. Looked up from germline, CDR1 is SGHNT and CDR2 is YYREEE (reference sequence). Between the trimmed V and J ends, which lost 5 bases and 7 bases, there was a span of 16 bases.